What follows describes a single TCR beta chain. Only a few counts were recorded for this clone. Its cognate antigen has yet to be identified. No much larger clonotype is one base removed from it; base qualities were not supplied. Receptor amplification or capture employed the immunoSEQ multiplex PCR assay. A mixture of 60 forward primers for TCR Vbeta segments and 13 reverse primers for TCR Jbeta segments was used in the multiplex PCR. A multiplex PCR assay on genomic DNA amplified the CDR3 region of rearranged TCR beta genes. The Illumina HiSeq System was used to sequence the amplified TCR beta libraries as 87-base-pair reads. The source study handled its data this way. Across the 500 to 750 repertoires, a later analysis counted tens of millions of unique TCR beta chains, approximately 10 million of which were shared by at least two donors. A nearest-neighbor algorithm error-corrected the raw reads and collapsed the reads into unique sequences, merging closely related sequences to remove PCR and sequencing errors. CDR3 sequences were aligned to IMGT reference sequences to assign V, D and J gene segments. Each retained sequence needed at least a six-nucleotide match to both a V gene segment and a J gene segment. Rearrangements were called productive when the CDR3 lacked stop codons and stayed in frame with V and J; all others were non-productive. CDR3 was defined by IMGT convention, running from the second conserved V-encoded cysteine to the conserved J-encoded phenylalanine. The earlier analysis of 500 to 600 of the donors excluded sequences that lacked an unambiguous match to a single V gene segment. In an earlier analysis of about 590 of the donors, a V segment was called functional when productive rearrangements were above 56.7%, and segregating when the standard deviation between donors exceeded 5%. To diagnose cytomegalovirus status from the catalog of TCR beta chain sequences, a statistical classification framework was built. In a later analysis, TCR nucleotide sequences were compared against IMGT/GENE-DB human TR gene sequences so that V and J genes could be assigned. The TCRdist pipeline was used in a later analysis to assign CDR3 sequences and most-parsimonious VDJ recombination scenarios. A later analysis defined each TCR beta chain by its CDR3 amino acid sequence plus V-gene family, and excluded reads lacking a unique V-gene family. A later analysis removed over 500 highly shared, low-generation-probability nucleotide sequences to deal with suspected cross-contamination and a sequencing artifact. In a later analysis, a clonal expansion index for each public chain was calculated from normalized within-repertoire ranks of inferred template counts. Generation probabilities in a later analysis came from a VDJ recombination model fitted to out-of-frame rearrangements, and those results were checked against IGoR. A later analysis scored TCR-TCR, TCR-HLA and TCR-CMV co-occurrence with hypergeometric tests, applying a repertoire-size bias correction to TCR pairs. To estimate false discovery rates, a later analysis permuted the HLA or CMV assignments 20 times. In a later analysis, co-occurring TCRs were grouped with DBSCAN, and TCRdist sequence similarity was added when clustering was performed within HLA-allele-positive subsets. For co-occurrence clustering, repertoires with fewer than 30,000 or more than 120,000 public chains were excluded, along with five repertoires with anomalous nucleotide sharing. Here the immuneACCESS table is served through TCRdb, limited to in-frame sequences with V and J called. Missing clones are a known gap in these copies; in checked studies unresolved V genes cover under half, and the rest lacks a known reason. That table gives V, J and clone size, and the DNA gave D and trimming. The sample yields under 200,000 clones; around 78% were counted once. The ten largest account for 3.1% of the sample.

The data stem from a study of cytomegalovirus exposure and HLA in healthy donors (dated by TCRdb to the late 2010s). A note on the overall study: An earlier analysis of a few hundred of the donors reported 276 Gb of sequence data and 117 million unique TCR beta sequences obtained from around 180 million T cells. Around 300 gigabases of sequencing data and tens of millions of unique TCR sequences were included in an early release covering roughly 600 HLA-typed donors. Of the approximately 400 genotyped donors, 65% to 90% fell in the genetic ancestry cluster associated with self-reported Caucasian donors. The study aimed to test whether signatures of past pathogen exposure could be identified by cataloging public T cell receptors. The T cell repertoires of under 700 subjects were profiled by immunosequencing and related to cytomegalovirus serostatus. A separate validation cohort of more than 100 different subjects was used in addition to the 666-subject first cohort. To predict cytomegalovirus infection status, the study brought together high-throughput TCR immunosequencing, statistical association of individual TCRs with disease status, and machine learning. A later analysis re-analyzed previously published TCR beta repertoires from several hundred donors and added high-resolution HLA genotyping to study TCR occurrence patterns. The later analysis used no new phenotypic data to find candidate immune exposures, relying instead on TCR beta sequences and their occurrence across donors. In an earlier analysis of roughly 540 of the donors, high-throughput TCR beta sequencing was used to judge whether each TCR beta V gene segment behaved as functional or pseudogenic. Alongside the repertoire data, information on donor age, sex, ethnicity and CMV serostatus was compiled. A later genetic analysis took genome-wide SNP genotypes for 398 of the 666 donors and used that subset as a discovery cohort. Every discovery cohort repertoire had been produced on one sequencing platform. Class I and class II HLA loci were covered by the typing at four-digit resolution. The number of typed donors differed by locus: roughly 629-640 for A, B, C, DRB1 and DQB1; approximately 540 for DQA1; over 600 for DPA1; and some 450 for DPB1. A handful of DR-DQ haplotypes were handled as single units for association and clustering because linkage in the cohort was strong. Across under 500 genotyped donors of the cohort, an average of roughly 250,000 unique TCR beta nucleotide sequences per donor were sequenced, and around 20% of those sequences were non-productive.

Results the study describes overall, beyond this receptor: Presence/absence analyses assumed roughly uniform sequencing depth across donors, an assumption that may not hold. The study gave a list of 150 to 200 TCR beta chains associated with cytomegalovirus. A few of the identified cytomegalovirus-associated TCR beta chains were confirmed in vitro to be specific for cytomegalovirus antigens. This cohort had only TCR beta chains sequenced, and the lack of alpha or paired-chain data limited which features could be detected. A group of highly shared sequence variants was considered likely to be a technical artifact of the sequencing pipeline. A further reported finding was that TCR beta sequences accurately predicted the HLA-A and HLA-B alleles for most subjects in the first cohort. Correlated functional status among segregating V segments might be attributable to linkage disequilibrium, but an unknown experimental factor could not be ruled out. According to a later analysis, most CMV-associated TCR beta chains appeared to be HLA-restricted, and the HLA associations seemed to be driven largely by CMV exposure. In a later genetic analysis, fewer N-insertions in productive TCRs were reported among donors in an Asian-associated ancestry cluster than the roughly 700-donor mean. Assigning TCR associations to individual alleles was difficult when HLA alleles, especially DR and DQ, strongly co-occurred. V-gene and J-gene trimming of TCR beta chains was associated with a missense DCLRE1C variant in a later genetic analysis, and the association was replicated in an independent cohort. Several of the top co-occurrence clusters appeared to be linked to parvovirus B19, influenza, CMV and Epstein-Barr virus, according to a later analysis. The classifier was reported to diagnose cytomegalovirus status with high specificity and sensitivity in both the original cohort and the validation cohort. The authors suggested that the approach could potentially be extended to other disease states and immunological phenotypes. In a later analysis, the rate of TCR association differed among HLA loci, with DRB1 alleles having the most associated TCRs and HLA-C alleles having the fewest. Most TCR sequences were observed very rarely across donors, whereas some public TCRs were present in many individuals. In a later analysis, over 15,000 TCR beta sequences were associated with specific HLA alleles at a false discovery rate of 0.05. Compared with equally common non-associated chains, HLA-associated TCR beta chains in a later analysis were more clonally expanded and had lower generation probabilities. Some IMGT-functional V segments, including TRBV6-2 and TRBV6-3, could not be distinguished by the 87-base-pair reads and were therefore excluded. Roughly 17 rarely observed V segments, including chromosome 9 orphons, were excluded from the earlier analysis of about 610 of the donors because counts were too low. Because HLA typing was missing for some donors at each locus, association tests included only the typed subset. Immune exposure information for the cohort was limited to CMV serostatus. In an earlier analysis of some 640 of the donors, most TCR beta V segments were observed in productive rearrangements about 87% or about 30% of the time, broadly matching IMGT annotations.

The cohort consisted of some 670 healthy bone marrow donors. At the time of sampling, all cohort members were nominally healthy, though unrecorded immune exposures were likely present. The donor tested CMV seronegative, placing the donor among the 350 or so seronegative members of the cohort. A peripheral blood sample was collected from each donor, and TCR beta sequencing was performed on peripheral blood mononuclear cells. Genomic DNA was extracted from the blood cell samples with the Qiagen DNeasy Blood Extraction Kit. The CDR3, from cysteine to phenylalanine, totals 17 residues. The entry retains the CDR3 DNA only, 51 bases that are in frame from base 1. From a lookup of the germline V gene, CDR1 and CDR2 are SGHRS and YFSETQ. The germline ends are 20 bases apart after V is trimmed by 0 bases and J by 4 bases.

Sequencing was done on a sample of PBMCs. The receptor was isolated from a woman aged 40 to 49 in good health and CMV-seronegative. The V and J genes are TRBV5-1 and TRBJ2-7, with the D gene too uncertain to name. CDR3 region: CASSLVRSGSERYEQYF. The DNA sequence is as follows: TGCGCCAGCAGCTTGGTTCGTTCCGGATCTGAGAGGTACGAGCAGTACTTC.